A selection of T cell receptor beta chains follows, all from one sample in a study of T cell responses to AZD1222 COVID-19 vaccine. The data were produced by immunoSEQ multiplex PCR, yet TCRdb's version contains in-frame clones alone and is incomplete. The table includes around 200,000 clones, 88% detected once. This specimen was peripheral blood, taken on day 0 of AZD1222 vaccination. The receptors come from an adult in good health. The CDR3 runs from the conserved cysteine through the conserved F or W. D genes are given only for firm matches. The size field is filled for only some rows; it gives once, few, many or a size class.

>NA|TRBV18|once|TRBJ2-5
TGTGCCAGCTCACCGGACAGTCAAGAGACCCAGTACTTC
CASSPDSQETQYF
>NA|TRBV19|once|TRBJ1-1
TGTGCCAGTAGTATAGTTATCTCCATGAACACTGAAGCTTTCTTT
CASSIVISMNTEAFF
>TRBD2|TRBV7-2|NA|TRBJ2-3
TGTGCCAGCAGCTTAGTTGGACTAGCGGGACTTCTAGATACGCAGTATTTT
CASSLVGLAGLLDTQYF
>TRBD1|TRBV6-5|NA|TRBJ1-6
TGTGCCAGCAGACTGGGACAGGGGAATTCACCCCTCCACTTT
CASRLGQGNSPLHF
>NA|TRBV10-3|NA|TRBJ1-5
TGTGCCATCAGTGAGGAACGGGGCAATCAGCCCCAGCATTTT
CAISEERGNQPQHF
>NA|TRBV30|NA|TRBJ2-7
TGTGCCTGGAGTGTAAACAGGGCCTACGAGCAGTACTTC
CAWSVNRAYEQYF
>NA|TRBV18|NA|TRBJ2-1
TGTGCCAGCCGACTTGGCACCTACAATGAGCAGTTCTTC
CASRLGTYNEQFF
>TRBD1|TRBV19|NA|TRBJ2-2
TGTGCCACACAGGGGTCGCGGACCGGGGAGCTGTTTTTT
CATQGSRTGELFF
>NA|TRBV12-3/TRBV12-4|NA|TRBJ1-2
TGTGCCAGCACTTGGGGCGGCAATGGCTACACCTTC
CASTWGGNGYTF
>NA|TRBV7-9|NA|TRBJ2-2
TGTGCCCCAGGGGGGGCGAACACCGGGGAGCTGTTTTTT
CAPGGANTGELFF
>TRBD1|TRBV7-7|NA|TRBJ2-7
TGTGCTAGCAGCCCGGGACAGTCCTACGAGCAGTACTTC
CASSPGQSYEQYF